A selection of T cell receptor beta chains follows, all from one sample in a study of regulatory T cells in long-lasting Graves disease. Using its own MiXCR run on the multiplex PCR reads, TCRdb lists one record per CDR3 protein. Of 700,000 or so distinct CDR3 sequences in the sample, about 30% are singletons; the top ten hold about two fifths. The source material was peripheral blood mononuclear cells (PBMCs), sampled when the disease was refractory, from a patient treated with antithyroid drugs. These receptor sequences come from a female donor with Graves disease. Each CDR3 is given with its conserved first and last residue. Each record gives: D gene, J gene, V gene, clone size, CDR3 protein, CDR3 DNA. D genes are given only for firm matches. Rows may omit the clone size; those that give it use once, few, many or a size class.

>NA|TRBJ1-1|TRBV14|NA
CASSQDFVAEAFF
TGTGCCAGCAGCCAAGATTTCGTTGCTGAAGCTTTCTTT
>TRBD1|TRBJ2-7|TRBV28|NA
CASSSQGPNSYEQYF
TGTGCCAGCAGCTCACAGGGGCCTAACTCCTACGAGCAGTACTTC
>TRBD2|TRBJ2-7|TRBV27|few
CASSPAGPYEQYF
TGTGCCAGCAGCCCAGCGGGACCATACGAGCAGTACTTC
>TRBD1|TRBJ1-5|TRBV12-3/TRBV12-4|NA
CASSHRQGYNQPQHF
TGTGCCAGCAGCCACCGACAGGGGTACAATCAGCCCCAGCATTTT
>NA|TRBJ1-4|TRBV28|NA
CASSPQATGEKLFF
TGTGCCAGCAGCCCCCAGGCGACGGGTGAAAAACTGTTTTTT
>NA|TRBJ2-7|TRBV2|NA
CASKEQPAYEQYF
TGTGCCAGCAAGGAGCAGCCGGCCTACGAGCAGTACTTC
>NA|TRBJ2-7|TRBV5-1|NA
CASSLGQAEYEQYF
TGCGCCAGCAGCTTGGGACAGGCTGAGTACGAGCAGTACTTC
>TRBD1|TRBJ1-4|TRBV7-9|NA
CASSPGQGTANEKLFF
TGTGCCAGCAGCCCCGGACAGGGGACGGCTAATGAAAAACTGTTTTTT
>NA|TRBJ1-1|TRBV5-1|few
CASSRVDTEAFF
TGTGCCAGCTCCAGGGTGGACACTGAAGCTTTCTTT
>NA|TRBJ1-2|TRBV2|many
CASRRTGIGYTF
TGTGCCAGCAGACGTACGGGTATCGGCTACACCTTC
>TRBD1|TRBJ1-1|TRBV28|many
CASRLGGQAVEAFF
TGTGCCAGCAGACTTGGTGGACAGGCCGTTGAAGCTTTCTTT
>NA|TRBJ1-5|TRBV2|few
CASTRGPNQPQHF
TGTGCCAGCACCAGAGGCCCCAATCAGCCCCAGCATTTT
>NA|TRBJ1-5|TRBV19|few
CASTYQGTGPQHF
TGTGCCAGTACCTACCAGGGGACGGGCCCCCAGCATTTT
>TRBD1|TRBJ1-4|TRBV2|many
CASNPGQTEKLFF
TGTGCCAGCAATCCGGGACAGACTGAAAAACTGTTTTTT
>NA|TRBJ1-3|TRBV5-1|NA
CASSSNTGSGNTIYF
TGCGCCAGCAGCTCGAACACAGGGTCTGGAAACACCATATATTTT
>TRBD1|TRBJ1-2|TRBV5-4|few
CASSAGPETGYGYTF
TGTGCCAGCAGCGCTGGGCCCGAGACAGGGTATGGCTACACCTTC
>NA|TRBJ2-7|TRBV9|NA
CASSPAGDNWNYEQYF
TGTGCCAGCAGCCCGGCCGGGGACAACTGGAACTACGAGCAGTACTTC
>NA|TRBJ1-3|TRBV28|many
CASSFTQISSSGNTIYF
TGTGCCAGCAGTTTCACGCAGATCAGTAGCTCTGGAAACACCATATATTTT
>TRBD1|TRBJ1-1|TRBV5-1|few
CASSFGTASGWFAEAFF
TGCGCCAGCAGCTTCGGGACAGCAAGTGGGTGGTTCGCTGAAGCTTTCTTT
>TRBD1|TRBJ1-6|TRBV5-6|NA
CASSSGTGETPLHF
TGTGCCAGCAGCTCCGGGACAGGGGAGACACCCCTCCACTTT
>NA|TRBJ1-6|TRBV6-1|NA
CASSGLDNSPLHF
TGTGCCAGCAGTGGACTTGACAATTCACCCCTCCACTTT
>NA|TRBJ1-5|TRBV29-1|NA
CSVGTANQPQHF
TGCAGCGTTGGGACTGCCAATCAGCCCCAGCATTTT
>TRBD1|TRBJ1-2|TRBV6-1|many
CASSEDGTGAGYTF
TGTGCCAGCAGTGAAGACGGGACAGGGGCTGGCTACACCTTC